This is a list of T cell receptor beta chains from one sample in a study of sequential checkpoint blockade in melanoma. Libraries were prepared by immunoSEQ multiplex PCR; TCRdb keeps only in-frame clonotypes and omits some of them. The data contain around 35,000 clones, roughly a third of them singletons. This specimen consisted of tumor tissue (inferred from file names), obtained from a patient given nivolumab and ipilimumab in sequence. These receptors originate from a human donor with melanoma. Both conserved end residues are part of each CDR3. A D gene is named only where the DNA matches it firmly. Clone size is not always given. Where it is, it says once, few, many or a class for expanded clones.

j_gene,d_gene,v_gene,abundance,CDR3nt,CDR3aa
TRBJ2-2,NA,TRBV11-1,few,TGTGCCAGCAGCTCGATTAACGGGGTTGACACCGGGGAGCTGTTTTTT,CASSSINGVDTGELFF
TRBJ2-1,TRBD2,TRBV19,NA,TGTGCCAGTAGTATACTCTCGGCGGGAGGGAAATTACACAATGAGCAGTTCTTC,CASSILSAGGKLHNEQFF
TRBJ1-1,NA,TRBV6-8,NA,TGTGCCAGCAGGAGCGACACGCGGCTGGGGGGAACTGAAGCTTTCTTT,CASRSDTRLGGTEAFF
TRBJ1-4,NA,TRBV28,few,TGTGCCAGCAGTTCTCCGGGGGGCGTAGGGGAAAATGAAAAACTGTTTTTT,CASSSPGGVGENEKLFF
TRBJ1-2,TRBD1,TRBV11-1,many,TGTGCCAGCAGCTTAAGGGAGGGGGCGGTGAGTGGCTACACCTTC,CASSLREGAVSGYTF
TRBJ1-3,NA,TRBV6-8,NA,TGTGCCAGCAGTTTAATGGAACCTGGAAACACCATATATTTT,CASSLMEPGNTIYF
TRBJ2-2,NA,TRBV6-8,few,TGTGCCAGCAGTTATCGGTCTACCTACAGCGGGGAGCTGTTTTTT,CASSYRSTYSGELFF
TRBJ2-3,TRBD2,TRBV11-3,many,TGTGCCAGCAGCCTCAGGACTAGCGGGACCACAGATACGCAGTATTTT,CASSLRTSGTTDTQYF
TRBJ2-7,NA,TRBV11-3,many,TGTGCCAGCAGCTTAGGGCCAACCAAATCCTACGAGCAGTACTTC,CASSLGPTKSYEQYF
TRBJ2-1,NA,TRBV11-3,few,TGTGCCAGCAGCTTACGCGGGGTCCTTTACAATGAGCAGTTCTTC,CASSLRGVLYNEQFF